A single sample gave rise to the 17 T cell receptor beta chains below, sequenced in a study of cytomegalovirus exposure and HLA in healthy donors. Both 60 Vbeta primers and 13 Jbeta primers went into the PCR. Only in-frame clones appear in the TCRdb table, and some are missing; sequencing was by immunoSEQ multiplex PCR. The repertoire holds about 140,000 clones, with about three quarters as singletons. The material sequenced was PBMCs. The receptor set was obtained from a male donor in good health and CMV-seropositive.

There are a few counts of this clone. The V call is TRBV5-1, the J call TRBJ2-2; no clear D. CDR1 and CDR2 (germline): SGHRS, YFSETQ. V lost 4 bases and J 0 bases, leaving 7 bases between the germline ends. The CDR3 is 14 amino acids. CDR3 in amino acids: CASSLNSNTGELFF. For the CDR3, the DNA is TGCGCCAGCAGCCTAAATTCGAACACCGGGGAGCTGTTTTTT.

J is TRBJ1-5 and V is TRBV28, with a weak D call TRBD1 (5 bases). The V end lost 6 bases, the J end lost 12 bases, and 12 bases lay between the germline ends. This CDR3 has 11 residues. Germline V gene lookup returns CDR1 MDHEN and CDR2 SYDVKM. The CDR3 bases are TGTGCCAGCAGCCCGGGGCGGGACCAGCATTTT. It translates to CASSPGRDQHF.

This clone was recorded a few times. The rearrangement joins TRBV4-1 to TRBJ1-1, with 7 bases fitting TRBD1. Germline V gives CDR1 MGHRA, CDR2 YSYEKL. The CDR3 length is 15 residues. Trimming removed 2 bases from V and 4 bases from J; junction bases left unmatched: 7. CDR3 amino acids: CASSQWDSTITEAFF. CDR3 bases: TGCGCCAGCAGCCAATGGGACAGCACTATCACTGAAGCTTTCTTT.

The CDR3 sequence: CASTSSGSSYEQYF. CDR3 coding DNA: TGTGCCAGCACCTCTAGCGGGAGCTCCTACGAGCAGTACTTC. The chain combines TRBV18 with TRBJ2-7; 10 bases line up with TRBD2. The germline V gene has CDR1 KGHSH and CDR2 LQKENI. This CDR3 contains 14 residues. Unmatched junction bases numbered 4, after V lost 8 bases and J lost 0 bases.

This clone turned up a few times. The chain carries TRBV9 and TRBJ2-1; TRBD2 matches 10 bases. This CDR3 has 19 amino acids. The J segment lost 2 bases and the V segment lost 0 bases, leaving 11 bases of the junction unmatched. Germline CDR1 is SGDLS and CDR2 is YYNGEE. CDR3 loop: CASSVDPSGGFPPYNEQFF. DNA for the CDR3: TGTGCCAGCAGCGTAGATCCTAGCGGGGGTTTCCCACCCTACAATGAGCAGTTCTTC.

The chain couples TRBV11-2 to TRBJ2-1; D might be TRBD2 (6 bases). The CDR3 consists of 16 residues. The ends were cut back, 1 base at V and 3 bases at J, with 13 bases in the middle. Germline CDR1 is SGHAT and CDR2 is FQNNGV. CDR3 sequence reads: CASSLGLAGYYNEQFF. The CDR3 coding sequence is TGTGCCAGCAGCTTAGGCTTGGCGGGGTACTACAATGAGCAGTTCTTC.

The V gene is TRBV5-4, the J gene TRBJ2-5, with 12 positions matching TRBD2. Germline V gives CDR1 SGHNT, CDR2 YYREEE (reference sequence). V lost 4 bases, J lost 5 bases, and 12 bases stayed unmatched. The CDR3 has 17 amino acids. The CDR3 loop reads CASSPGTSGPLEETQYF. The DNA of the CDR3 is TGTGCCAGCAGCCCGGGGACTAGCGGGCCCCTGGAGGAGACCCAGTACTTC.

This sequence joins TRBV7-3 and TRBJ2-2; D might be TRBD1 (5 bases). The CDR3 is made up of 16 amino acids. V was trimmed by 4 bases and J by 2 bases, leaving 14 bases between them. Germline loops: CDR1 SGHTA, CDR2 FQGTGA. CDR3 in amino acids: CASSSGHTRNTGELFF. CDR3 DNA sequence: TGTGCCAGCAGCTCCGGACACACCCGCAACACCGGGGAGCTGTTTTTT. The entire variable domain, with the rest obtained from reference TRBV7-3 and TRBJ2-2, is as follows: GAGVSQTPSNKVTEKGKYVELRCDPISGHTALYWYRQSLGQGPEFLIYFQGTGAADDSGLPNDRFFAVRPEGSVSTLKIQRTERGDSAVYLCASSSGHTRNTGELFFGEGSRLTVL.

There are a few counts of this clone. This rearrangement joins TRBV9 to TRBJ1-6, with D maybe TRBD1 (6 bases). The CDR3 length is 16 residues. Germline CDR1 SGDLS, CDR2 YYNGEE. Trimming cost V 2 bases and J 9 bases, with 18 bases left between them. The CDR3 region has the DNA TGTGCCAGCAGCGTCAATCCGCGACAGGAGATTTCACCCCTCCACTTT. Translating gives CASSVNPRQEISPLHF.

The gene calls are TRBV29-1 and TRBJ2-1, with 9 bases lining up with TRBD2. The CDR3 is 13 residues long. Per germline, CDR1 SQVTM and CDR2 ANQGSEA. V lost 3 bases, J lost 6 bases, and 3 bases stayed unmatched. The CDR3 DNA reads TGCAGCGTTGATTGGCGGGGGGGCAATGAGCAGTTCTTC. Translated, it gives CSVDWRGGNEQFF.

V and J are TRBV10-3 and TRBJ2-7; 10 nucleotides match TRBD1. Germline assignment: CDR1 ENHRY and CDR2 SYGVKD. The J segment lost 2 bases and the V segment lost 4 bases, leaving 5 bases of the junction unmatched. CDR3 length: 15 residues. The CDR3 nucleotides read TGTGCCATCAGTGCCGGGACAGGGGACCCCTACGAGCAGTACTTC. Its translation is CAISAGTGDPYEQYF.

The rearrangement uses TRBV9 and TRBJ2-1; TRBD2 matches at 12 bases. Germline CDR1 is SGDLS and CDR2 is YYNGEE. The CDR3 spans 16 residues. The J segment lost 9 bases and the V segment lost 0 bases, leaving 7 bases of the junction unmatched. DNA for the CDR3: TGTGCCAGCAGCGTAGTGACTAGCGGGAGAAGTTTTGAGCAGTTCTTC. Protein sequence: CASSVVTSGRSFEQFF.

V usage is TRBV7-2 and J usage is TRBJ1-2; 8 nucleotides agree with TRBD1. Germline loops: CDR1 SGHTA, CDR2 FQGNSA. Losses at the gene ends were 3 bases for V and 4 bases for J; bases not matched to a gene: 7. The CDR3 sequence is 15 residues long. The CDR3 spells CASSLGTGVFYGYTF. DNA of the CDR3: TGTGCCAGCAGCTTGGGGACAGGTGTCTTCTATGGCTACACCTTC.

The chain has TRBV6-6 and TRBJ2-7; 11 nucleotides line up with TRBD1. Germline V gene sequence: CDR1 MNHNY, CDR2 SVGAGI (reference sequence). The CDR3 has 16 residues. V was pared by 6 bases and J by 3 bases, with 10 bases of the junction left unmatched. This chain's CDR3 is CASRGQGATGGYEQYF. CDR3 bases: TGTGCCAGCAGAGGACAGGGGGCGACCGGAGGCTACGAGCAGTACTTC.

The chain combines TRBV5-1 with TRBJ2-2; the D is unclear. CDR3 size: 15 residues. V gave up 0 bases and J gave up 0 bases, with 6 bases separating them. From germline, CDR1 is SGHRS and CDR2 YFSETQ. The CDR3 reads CASSLGTANTGELFF. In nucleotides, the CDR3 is TGCGCCAGCAGCTTGGGAACAGCGAACACCGGGGAGCTGTTTTTT.

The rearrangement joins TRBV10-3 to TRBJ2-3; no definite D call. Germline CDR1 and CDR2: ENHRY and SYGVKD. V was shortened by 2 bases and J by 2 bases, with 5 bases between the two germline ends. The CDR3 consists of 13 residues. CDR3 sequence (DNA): TGTGCCATCAGTGAGCTACTCACAGATACGCAGTATTTT. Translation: CAISELLTDTQYF.

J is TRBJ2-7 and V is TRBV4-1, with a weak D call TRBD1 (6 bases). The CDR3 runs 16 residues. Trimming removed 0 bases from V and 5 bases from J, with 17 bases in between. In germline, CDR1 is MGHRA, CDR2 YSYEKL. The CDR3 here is CASSQEPDRPPDEQYF. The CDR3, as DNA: TGCGCCAGCAGCCAAGAACCCGACAGGCCTCCTGACGAGCAGTACTTC.